What follows are 8 T cell receptor beta chains derived from one specimen sequenced in a study of Graves' ophthalmopathy and Graves' hyperthyroidism. Using RNA transcripts, the TCR beta CDR3 regions were amplified. RT-PCR in the first round used HTBI primers; a second-round multiplex PCR followed. TCRdb reanalysed the multiplex PCR reads using MiXCR and keeps one entry per CDR3 protein. Of hundreds of thousands of distinct CDR3 sequences in the sample, 22% are singletons; the top ten hold approximately 7%. Material: peripheral blood. These receptors all come from a young woman with stable Graves' hyperthyroidism. Some clones in this sample may be carry-over from other donors' samples.

The rearrangement uses TRBV12-3 or TRBV12-4 and TRBJ1-3; possible D gene TRBD1, 6 bases. This CDR3 is 13 amino acids long. V dropped 6 bases and J dropped 4 bases, with 10 bases sitting between them. The CDR3 here is CASRGGLGNTIYF. In DNA form, the CDR3 reads TGTGCCAGCAGGGGGGGGCTAGGAAACACCATATATTTT.

This clonotype was counted a few times. The V and J genes are TRBV28 and TRBJ1-5; D is possibly TRBD1 (6 bases). The CDR3 sequence is 16 residues long. Germline lookup yields CDR1 MDHEN and CDR2 SYDVKM. Trimming shortened V by 5 bases and J by 0 bases, and 14 bases separated the two germline ends. The CDR3 DNA sequence: TGTGCCAGCAGTCGCTATACAGGGAATAGCAATCAGCCCCAGCATTTT. Its translation: CASSRYTGNSNQPQHF.

This clonotype was observed at least ten times. The chain couples TRBV27 to TRBJ1-1, with 8 positions matching TRBD1. The CDR3 runs to 17 residues. The junction had 13 bases not matched to a gene; V was cut back by 6 bases and J by 1 base. Germline V gene data show CDR1 as MNHEY and CDR2 as SMNVEV (reference sequence). The DNA for the CDR3 is TGTGCCAGCAGCCTCGACAGGGGCAGAAGAGGGAACACTGAAGCTTTCTTT. It encodes CASSLDRGRRGNTEAFF.

In its sample, this clonotype was seen many times. The rearrangement joins TRBV7-2 to TRBJ2-5; D is tentatively TRBD1 or TRBD2 (5 bases each). There are 15 residues in the CDR3. Trimming shortened V by 0 bases and J by 4 bases, and 12 bases separated the two germline ends. Germline V CDR1 and CDR2: SGHTA, FQGNSA. CDR3 sequence reads: CASSLAGTVGETQYF. CDR3 DNA: TGTGCCAGCAGCTTAGCCGGGACCGTGGGAGAGACCCAGTACTTC.

The chain combines TRBV11-2 with TRBJ2-2; no clear D gene. Trimming pared 0 bases from V and 7 bases from J, leaving 15 bases between. The CDR3 has 16 amino acids. Germline V gene data show CDR1 as SGHAT and CDR2 as FQNNGV. The CDR3 region has the DNA TGTGCCAGCAGCTTAGAACTCACAGTCGGAATCGGGGAGCTGTTTTTT. It encodes CASSLELTVGIGELFF.

This clonotype was seen ten or more times. The CDR3 DNA reads as TGTGCCAGCAGACCGGGGGCGGCAGGTGGCTACACCTTC. Amino acids: CASRPGAAGGYTF. The rearrangement joins TRBV28 to TRBJ1-2; perhaps TRBD1 as D (6 bases). The CDR3 runs 13 residues. V lost 6 bases, J lost 7 bases, and 15 bases lay in between. CDR1 is MDHEN and CDR2 is SYDVKM in the germline V gene.

Comment on this clonotype: As the CDR3 is not closed by the conserved phenylalanine or tryptophan, this likely results from a read error. This chain uses TRBV5-1 with TRBJ2-7; no clear D. Trimming pared 4 bases from V and 0 bases from J, leaving 14 bases between. The CDR3 covers 15 residues. Germline CDR1 reads SGHRS; CDR2 reads YFSETQ. For the CDR3, the DNA is TGCGCCAGCAGCACCGGTCAGACCAGCTCCTACGAGCAGTACTAC. Translated, it gives CASSTGQTSSYEQYY.

Ten or more counts support this clonotype. A read error may account for a junction end that differs from germline. The chain has TRBV5-1 and TRBJ1-6; weak D call: TRBD1 (5 bases). Germline V gene sequence: CDR1 SGHRS, CDR2 YFSETQ. The CDR3 has 16 amino acids. The CDR3 sequence is CASGFRVESYNSPLHF. In DNA, the CDR3 is TGCGCCAGCGGCTTCAGGGTGGAATCCTATAATTCACCCCTCCACTTT.